This entry concerns a single T cell receptor (beta chain). Its antigen is still unknown. V was trimmed by 3 bases and J by 0 bases, leaving 9 bases between them. Germline V gene lookup returns CDR1 KGHSH and CDR2 LQKENI. CDR3 length: 15 amino acids. This entry belongs to a study of chemoradiotherapy in HPV16-positive cancers. Study-level background: Candidate HPV-specific clones and shared TCR motifs came from a couple of HPV16-positive patients. Overall study results and limits: Candidate HPV-specific clones and E7-related TCR motifs grew in tumor during treatment. HPV-specific T cells were functionally defined from only a couple of HPV16-positive patients.

Profiled with immunoSEQ multiplex PCR; TCRdb holds only in-frame clones, not every one. This repertoire shows about 8,900 clones, about 85% found once; its top ten account for under 4%. This receptor was obtained from a human donor with HPV-associated anogenital cancer. This chain joins TRBV18 and TRBJ2-1, with unresolved D. The sequencing used tumor tissue, collected from a patient who underwent chemoradiotherapy. The CDR3 DNA is TGTGCCAGCTCACCCCCTAAGGGCTCCTACAATGAGCAGTTCTTC. Its translation is CASSPPKGSYNEQFF.